This T cell receptor (beta chain) derives from a study of T-cell reconstitution after alpha-beta-depleted transplantation in children. Preparation of the TCRbeta library was carried out with unique molecular identifiers. TCRdb processed the PCR reads anew with MiXCR; each CDR3 protein has one entry. The table lists about 980,000 distinct CDR3 sequences, under 30% of them singletons. This clonotype was observed a few times. Its target is not known. The CDR3 has 13 amino acids. CDR1 and CDR2 from the germline V gene are KGHDR and SFDVKD. Between the trimmed V and J ends, which lost 4 bases and 2 bases, there was a span of 7 bases. Study-wide points: The authors attributed T-cell counts and diversity one year after transplant mostly to newly produced T cells. Several patients had high TCRbeta diversity at day 60; it came from surviving recipient T cells and thymic progenitors. Expanded graft clones, several hundred of them, were reportedly the source of alpha-beta T cells about two months after transplant.

This specimen consisted of PBMCs, mostly from graft donor cells, obtained 360 days after TCRalphabeta/CD19-depleted stem cell transplant. The clonotype originates from a boy under two years old who had a stem cell transplant for SCID, so the T cells may come from the graft donor. This chain links TRBV24-1 with TRBJ1-2; unclear D gene. The CDR3 nucleotides are TGTGCCACCAGTGAACCGGGGAACTATGGCTACACCTTC. Translated: CATSEPGNYGYTF.